This T cell receptor beta chain came from a study of blood T cell repertoires in COVID-19 (dated by TCRdb to 2020 to 2022). Regarding the complete study: The collaborator samples originated in the United States, Italy and Spain and spanned the acute and convalescent phases of COVID-19. The material from the prospective study consisted of cDNA or gDNA derived from T cells, B-cell-depleted T cells, or PBMCs. Deeply sampled blood TCRbeta repertoires from subjects exposed to, actively infected with, or recovered from COVID-19 were included in the dataset. A freely available public database, intended as a resource for researchers studying the immune response to SARS-CoV-2, is where the repertoires were released. Samples came from the ongoing ImmuneRACE study (first 160 participants) plus 1,254 subjects from 6 global collaborators. The sample metadata nearly always contained a de-identified subject ID, COVID-19 status, age in years and sex. HLA class I and class II types, where available, came from metadata supplied by the sample provider rather than from assay-based typing. Study-level results and caveats: The quantity of clinical and demographic metadata differed by source and by participant and was supplied without curation.

Collaborating institutions collected whole blood in K2EDTA tubes following their own protocols. Collaborator samples were shipped for TCRbeta analysis as frozen whole blood, isolated PBMCs, or DNA extracted from either sample type. A word on this clone: Its recognized antigen is unknown. No clone much larger than this one lies a single base away; base qualities are absent.

TCRbeta CDR3 regions were amplified from genomic DNA by means of the immunoSEQ Assay, a bias-controlled multiplex PCR. On the authors' methods: The number of nucleated cells in each sample was estimated from the amplification of reference gene primers within the assay. To quantify the absolute abundance of each unique TCRbeta CDR3 rearrangement, sequence reads were collapsed and filtered. For each sample, productive Simpson clonality was calculated as the square root of Simpson's diversity index over productive rearrangements. The clones in this table, taken by TCRdb from immuneACCESS, are in-frame only. Not every clone is retained; where verified, under half of the shortfall comes from an unresolved V gene, and the cause of the rest is unknown. V, J and clone size are those of that table, while D and trimming were read from the DNA. The sample table holds 130,000 or so clones, of which approximately 84% were seen once. The ten largest clones take up approximately 18% of the sample.

Trimming leaves V shorter by 2 bases and J shorter by 1 base, with the junction holding 10 bases beyond the gene matches. The CDR3 measures 17 amino acids from cysteine to phenylalanine. Just CDR3 DNA is preserved here, 51 bases in frame from base 1. The germline V gene specifies MNHEY as CDR1 and SVGEGT as CDR2. The sequenced sample was peripheral blood. The chain couples TRBV6-2 or TRBV6-3 to TRBJ2-7; 8 middle bases align to TRBD1. This receptor was taken from a woman older than 75 with acute or convalescent COVID-19. The CDR3 reads CASSYEAGGAVSYEQYF. In nucleotide form, the sequence is TGTGCCAGCAGTTACGAGGCAGGGGGCGCGGTATCCTACGAGCAGTACTTC.